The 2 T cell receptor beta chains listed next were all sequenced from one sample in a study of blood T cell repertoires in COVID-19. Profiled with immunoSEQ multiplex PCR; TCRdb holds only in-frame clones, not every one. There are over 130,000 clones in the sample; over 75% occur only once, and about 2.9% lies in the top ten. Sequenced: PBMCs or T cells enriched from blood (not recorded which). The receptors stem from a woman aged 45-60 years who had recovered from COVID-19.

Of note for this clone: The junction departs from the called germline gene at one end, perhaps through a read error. CDR3 sequence (DNA): TGCAGCGCATGTTCTCCCTTGGCATCTTGCCCCTTC. As protein: CSACSPLASCPF. The chain joins TRBV29-1 to TRBJ1-2, with D hard to call. This CDR3 region has 12 residues. Germline V CDR1 and CDR2: SQVTM, ANQGSEA.

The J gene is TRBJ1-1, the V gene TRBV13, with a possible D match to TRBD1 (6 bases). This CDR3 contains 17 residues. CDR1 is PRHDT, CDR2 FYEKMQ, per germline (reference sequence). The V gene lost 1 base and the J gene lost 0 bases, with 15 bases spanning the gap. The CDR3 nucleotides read TGTGCCAGCAGCTTAGAGTGGGGGCAGGGCATGAACACTGAAGCTTTCTTT. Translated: CASSLEWGQGMNTEAFF.